This TCR beta chain was retrieved from a study of cytomegalovirus exposure and HLA in healthy donors. Regarding the study as a whole: The authors reported that TCR beta sequences could predict HLA-A and HLA-B alleles. These predictions were accurate for most subjects in the first cohort.

A note on this clone: The antigen is unknown.

The CDR3 covers 19 residues. It was with 60 Vbeta and 13 Jbeta primers that the PCR ran. Clones were read by immunoSEQ multiplex PCR, and TCRdb kept only the in-frame ones, dropping some. This sample yields over 150,000 clones, of which 75% to 85% are seen a single time; approximately 4.5% belongs to the top ten. The sample comprised PBMCs. The sequence came from a young man in good health and CMV-seronegative. The rearrangement uses TRBV21-1 and TRBJ2-1; TRBD1 reflects the table's D call only, with no check against the DNA. TRBV21-1 is noted as a pseudogene. The CDR3 DNA reads as TGTGCCAGCAGCCGGAACCGAAGACAGCCAGAGCCCCCATACAATGAGCAGTTCTTC. Translated: CASSRNRRQPEPPYNEQFF.